Presented here are 17 T cell receptor beta chains from one specimen sequenced in a study of T cell responses to AZD1222 COVID-19 vaccine. TCRdb's copy holds only in-frame clones and misses some; the assay was immunoSEQ multiplex PCR. The table lists about 70,000 clones, about 90% of them singletons, with 1% to 1.5% in the top ten. The sequenced sample was peripheral blood, obtained 28 days after the second AZD1222 dose. These receptor sequences come from an adult who received the AZD1222 COVID-19 vaccine.

V usage is TRBV19 and J usage is TRBJ1-6, with no clear D. This CDR3 region has 16 residues. Germline lookup yields CDR1 LNHDA and CDR2 SQIVND (reference sequence). V shed 6 bases and J shed 8 bases, with 20 bases lying between them. The CDR3 region is CASRREREGVDSPLHF. CDR3 nucleotides: TGTGCCAGTAGACGTGAGAGGGAGGGAGTAGATTCACCCCTCCACTTT. The full variable domain, completed using reference TRBV19 and TRBJ1-6, is DGGITQSPKYLFRKEGQNVTLSCEQNLNHDAMYWYRQDPGQGLRLIYYSQIVNDFQKGDIAEGYSVSREKKESFPLTVTSAQKNPTAFYLCASRREREGVDSPLHFGNGTRLTVT.

The chain carries TRBV9 and TRBJ2-2, with 10 nucleotides matching TRBD2. V dropped 3 bases and J dropped 2; count of bases not matched to a gene: 4. Germline CDR1 and CDR2: SGDLS and YYNGEE. The CDR3 consists of 16 residues. CDR3 loop: CASSGRTSGNTGELFF. In DNA, the CDR3 is TGTGCCAGCAGCGGACGGACTAGCGGAAACACCGGGGAGCTGTTTTTT.

The chain uses TRBV19 and TRBJ2-3; 16 bases fit TRBD2. The germline V gene encodes CDR1 LNHDA and CDR2 SQIVND (reference sequence). V dropped 3 bases and J dropped 0; count of bases not matched to a gene: 6. This CDR3 region has 19 residues. CDR3 coding DNA: TGTGCCAGTAGTATCCGGGGACTAGCGGGAGGGGGAAGCACAGATACGCAGTATTTT. This codes for CASSIRGLAGGGSTDTQYF.

V usage is TRBV6-5 and J usage is TRBJ2-7; perhaps TRBD2 as D (6 bases). The CDR3 has 13 amino acids. Trimming removed 1 base at V and 6 bases at J, with 10 bases between. CDR1 and CDR2 from the germline V gene are MNHEY and SVGAGI. The CDR3 loop is CASSYLTSGEQYF. The CDR3 nucleotides are TGTGCCAGCAGTTACTTGACTAGTGGCGAGCAGTACTTC.

The CDR3 sequence is CASSQVGGSFSNEQFF. CDR3 nucleotides: TGTGCCAGCAGCCAAGTTGGCGGGAGCTTTAGCAATGAGCAGTTCTTC. V is TRBV14 and J is TRBJ2-1; 7 bases are a match to TRBD2. Germline values: CDR1 SGHDN, CDR2 FVKESK. CDR3 length: 16 residues. The ends lost 1 base at V and 6 bases at J; junction bases unmatched: 9. The whole variable domain, filled in from reference TRBV14 and TRBJ2-1, reads EAGVTQFPSHSVIEKGQTVTLRCDPISGHDNLYWYRRVMGKEIKFLLHFVKESKQDESGMPNNRFLAERTGGTYSTLKVQPAELEDSGVYFCASSQVGGSFSNEQFFGPGTRLTVL.

The chain joins TRBV18 to TRBJ2-2; 8 bases fit TRBD2. The V segment lost 6 bases and the J segment 0 bases; nucleotides outside the gene matches: 6. CDR3 length equals 16 residues. The V gene's germline CDR1 is KGHSH and CDR2 LQKENI. The CDR3 bases are TGTGCCAGCTCCCCGGGACTAGACGCGAACACCGGGGAGCTGTTTTTT. Protein product: CASSPGLDANTGELFF.

This sequence joins TRBV5-1 and TRBJ2-2; D perhaps matches TRBD2 (5 bases). Trimming removed 1 base from V and 4 bases from J, with 11 bases in between. CDR1 and CDR2 from the germline V gene are SGHRS and YFSETQ. CDR3 length: 15 residues. CDR3 DNA sequence: TGCGCCAGCAGCTTGAGCGGATGGGGCACCGGGGAGCTGTTTTTT. Protein: CASSLSGWGTGELFF.

This sequence joins TRBV12-5 and TRBJ1-4; D is unresolved. The CDR3 sequence is 15 residues long. The V end was cut by 6 bases, the J end by 8 bases, with 19 bases between. Germline CDR1 and CDR2: LGHNT and FRNRAP. The CDR3 loop is CASGPPGEETEKLFF. The CDR3, as DNA: TGTGCTAGTGGCCCCCCCGGAGAGGAAACAGAAAAACTGTTTTTT.

The chain combines TRBV29-1 with TRBJ2-5; D gene uncertain. Germline CDR1 is SQVTM and CDR2 is ANQGSEA. The length of the CDR3 is 12 residues. Deletions cut 6 bases from V and 3 bases from J, with 11 bases between. The CDR3 DNA reads as TGCAGCGTGCGTCCGTGGGAAGAGACCCAGTACTTC. Amino acid sequence: CSVRPWEETQYF.

The chain joins TRBV19 to TRBJ1-2; a possible D gene is TRBD1 (5 bases). The CDR3 runs 17 residues. The ends were cut back, 3 bases at V and 0 bases at J, with 17 bases in the middle. Per the germline V gene, CDR1 is LNHDA and CDR2 is SQIVND (reference sequence). The CDR3 protein is CASSMVAGIESNYGYTF. CDR3 nucleotide sequence: TGTGCCAGTAGTATGGTGGCAGGGATAGAATCTAACTATGGCTACACCTTC.

The gene calls are TRBV7-9 and TRBJ1-2; a possible D gene is TRBD1 (5 bases). This CDR3 contains 15 residues. Germline CDR1 and CDR2: SEHNR and FQNEAQ (reference sequence). With 5 bases removed from V and 4 bases from J, the gap between germline ends came to 17 bases. The chain's CDR3 is CASSPPGYQGYGYTF. The CDR3 coding sequence is TGTGCCAGCAGCCCCCCAGGGTACCAAGGCTATGGCTACACCTTC. Based on the CDR3 plus reference TRBV7-9 and TRBJ1-2, the full variable domain is DTGVSQNPRHKITKRGQNVTFRCDPISEHNRLYWYRQTLGQGPEFLTYFQNEAQLEKSRLLSDRFSAERPKGSFSTLEIQRTEQGDSAMYLCASSPPGYQGYGYTFGSGTRLTVV.

The gene calls are TRBV18 and TRBJ2-7; 10 bases fit TRBD2. Germline CDR1 and CDR2: KGHSH and LQKENI. Unmatched junction bases numbered 10, after V lost 1 base and J lost 1 base. This CDR3 has 18 residues. CDR3 nucleotides: TGTGCCAGCTCACCACGTTTAGCGGGAGGCCGCTCTTCCTACGAGCAGTACTTC. Its translation is CASSPRLAGGRSSYEQYF. Looking up the rest from reference TRBV18 and TRBJ2-7 gives the full variable domain: NAGVMQNPRHLVRRRGQEARLRCSPMKGHSHVYWYRQLPEEGLKFMVYLQKENIIDESGMPKERFSAEFPKEGPSILRIQQVVRGDSAAYFCASSPRLAGGRSSYEQYFGPGTRLTVT.

V usage is TRBV2 and J usage is TRBJ2-2; no clear D gene. Per germline, CDR1 SNHLY and CDR2 FYNNEI. V was pared by 6 bases and J by 1 base, with 6 bases between. The CDR3 extends over 13 amino acids. CDR3 protein: CASRGRNTGELFF. The CDR3 DNA follows: TGTGCCAGCAGGGGAAGGAACACCGGGGAGCTGTTTTTT.

The V call is TRBV30, the J call TRBJ1-1; D is possibly TRBD1 (5 bases). The germline V and J ends were trimmed by 0 bases and 5 bases, with 10 bases remaining between them. The CDR3 extends over 13 amino acids. In germline, CDR1 is GTSNPN, CDR2 SVGIG (reference sequence). The DNA for the CDR3 is TGTGCCTGGAGTGTATCGGGGGTGACTGAAGCTTTCTTT. Its translation: CAWSVSGVTEAFF.

The rearrangement joins TRBV7-8 to TRBJ1-5; 7 positions match TRBD1. V was pared by 3 bases and J by 0 bases, with 11 bases of the junction left unmatched. CDR1 is SGHVS and CDR2 is FQNEAQ in the germline V gene. The CDR3 has 18 residues. The CDR3 sequence: CASSLTLGRGYSNQPQHF. The CDR3 nucleotides are TGTGCCAGCAGCTTGACGCTGGGCAGGGGGTATAGCAATCAGCCCCAGCATTTT.

This clone was counted a few times. This chain uses TRBV18 with TRBJ1-5, with 8 nucleotides matching TRBD1. Germline values: CDR1 KGHSH, CDR2 LQKENI. Trimming cost V 5 bases and J 5 bases; bases outside gene matches: 2. The CDR3 is made up of 13 amino acids. Here the CDR3 DNA reads TGTGCCAGCTCATCGGACAGGGATCAGCCCCAGCATTTT. As protein: CASSSDRDQPQHF.

The genes are TRBV5-1 and TRBJ1-6; D not resolved. V lost 0 bases and J lost 7, with 8 bases in between. Looked up from germline, CDR1 is SGHRS and CDR2 is YFSETQ. This CDR3 has 14 residues. CDR3 bases: TGCGCCAGCAGCTTGGAAATCTGGAATTCACCCCTCCACTTT. This translates into CASSLEIWNSPLHF.